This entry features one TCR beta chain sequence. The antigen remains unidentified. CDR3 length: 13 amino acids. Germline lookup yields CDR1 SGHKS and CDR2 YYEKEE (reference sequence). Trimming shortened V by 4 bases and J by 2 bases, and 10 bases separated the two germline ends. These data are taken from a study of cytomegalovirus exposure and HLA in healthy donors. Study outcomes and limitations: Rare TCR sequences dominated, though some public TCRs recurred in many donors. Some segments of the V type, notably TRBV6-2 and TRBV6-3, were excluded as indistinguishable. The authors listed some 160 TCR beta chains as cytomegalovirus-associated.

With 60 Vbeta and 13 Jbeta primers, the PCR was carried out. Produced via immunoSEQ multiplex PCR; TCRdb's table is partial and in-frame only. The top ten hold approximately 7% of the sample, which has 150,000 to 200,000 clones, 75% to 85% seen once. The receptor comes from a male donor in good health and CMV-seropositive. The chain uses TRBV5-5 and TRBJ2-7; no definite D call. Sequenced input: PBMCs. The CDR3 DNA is TGTGCCAGCAGCAAGAGGTTACCCTACGAGCAGTACTTC. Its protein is CASSKRLPYEQYF.